This T cell receptor beta chain emerged from a study of Ad26.COV2.S vaccination and SARS-CoV-2 variants. For the study at large: Enrolled in COV1001, the donor was in the Ad26.COV2.S trial arm, which received the vaccine. Doses of Ad26.COV2.S were injected into muscle once or twice, 56 days apart.

Study results and caveats: Placebo recipients had lower spike-specific TCR breadth than vaccine recipients. Marked by substantial breadth, spike-specific CD8+ and CD4+ T cell responses were reportedly seen after vaccination.

The repertoire was sequenced with immunoSEQ multiplex PCR; TCRdb's copy has only in-frame clones and lacks some. This table has 350,000 to 450,000 clones, 75% to 90% appearing once. A word on this clone: What it binds is not known.

V gave up 9 bases and J gave up 3 bases; unmatched junction bases: 8. The CDR3 length is 13 residues. Germline values: CDR1 SGHNT, CDR2 YYREEE (reference sequence). Treatment described: some 19 received Ad26.COV2.S at low or high dose, single or two shots; roughly five received placebo; per-sample allocation not given. Specimens were obtained on day 63 following the first vaccine or placebo injection. The specimen was peripheral blood, collected in a trial of Ad26.COV2.S vaccine versus placebo. V usage is TRBV5-4 and J usage is TRBJ1-2, with TRBD1 identical over 7 bases. This TCR derives from a person aged 18 to 65 who received the Ad26.COV2.S COVID-19 vaccine or a placebo. DNA for the CDR3: TGTGCCAACACACAGGGGATCGACTATGGCTACACCTTC. Encoded protein: CANTQGIDYGYTF. Full variable domain (missing parts from reference TRBV5-4 and TRBJ1-2): ETGVTQSPTHLIKTRGQQVTLRCSSQSGHNTVSWYQQALGQGPQFIFQYYREEENGRGNFPPRFSGLQFPNYSSELNVNALELDDSALYLCANTQGIDYGYTFGSGTRLTVV.